This T cell receptor beta chain was profiled in a study of shared clonotypes between healthy human individuals (dated by TCRdb to 2020 to 2022). Broadly, across the study: The cohort comprised a couple of women and a few men aged 18 to 49 years. Per donor, three plates each were used for CD4 naive and CD4 memory, two for CD8 naive, and one for CD8 memory. The study deeply sequenced blood TCR repertoires of 5 or 6 healthy adults to estimate repertoire size and the extent of clonotype sharing between individuals. Different laboratories and diverse techniques were used to prepare libraries and sequence TCR repertoires, to increase sequencing depth and limit assay-specific biases. Between about 0.85 and 10 billion PBMCs per donor were obtained by leukapheresis.

Using the deep immunoSEQ assay, TCR CDR3 regions were amplified from genomic DNA by multiplex PCR. For each cell subset, the extracted genomic DNA was distributed evenly across all wells of several immunoSEQ 96-well plates, and each plate served as one replicate. For sorted subsets, each replicate PCR was loaded with about 0.2 ug genomic DNA, equivalent to approximately 27,000 T cell genomes. Purified libraries were measured with a Qubit 3.0 fluorometer, size-checked on a Bioanalyzer 2100, and measured again with the KAPA Library Quantification kit. Every immunoSEQ 96-well plate was sequenced on a separate single-read 150-cycle Illumina NextSeq 550 flow cell. In the source study's methods: Because only junctional sequences without quality scores were contained in the immunoSEQ output, filtering matching that applied to full-length reads could not be performed. To assign V/J genes and CDR3, sequences were annotated against IMGT germline references using PyIR, a Python wrapper for IgBLAST v1.9. Reads were filtered out if the reads had weak V/J assignments (E-value above 1e-6), no CDR3, stop codons, out-of-frame junctions, or ambiguous translated residues. V3J clonotypes were defined as sequences sharing the same inferred V gene, J gene, and CDR3 amino acid sequence. Percentage overlap between repertoires was computed as shared unique clonotypes divided by the size of the smaller repertoire. RTK rarefaction, the Chao1 estimator, and Recon v2.1 estimates of unobserved clonotypes were used to assess repertoire richness. Generation probabilities were computed with OLGA for all TCRbeta clonotypes obtained by the gDNA method from a handful of donors. TCRdb took over this immuneACCESS table, retaining in-frame rearrangements with V and J assigned. Such tables are incomplete; in checked studies, under half of the missing clones stem from an unresolved V gene, and the remainder is unexplained. The V and J calls and the clone size are those of that table, but D and trimming were determined from the DNA. This sample holds about 960,000 clones; 70% to 85% were observed only once. The ten top clones hold nearly 1.5% of the sample.

Trimming costs V 6 bases and J 4 bases, and their ends lie 18 bases apart. For CDR1 and CDR2, the germline V gene lists SQVTM and ANQGSEA. The CDR3, cysteine through phenylalanine, is 14 amino acids long. Just CDR3 DNA is preserved here, 42 bases in frame from base 1. Note on this clone: Its antigen is still unknown. No per-base quality is available; no much larger clone lies one base away.

Donors were healthy HIV-negative adults with no recently reported acute infections or vaccinations. All donors were Caucasian adults living in Nashville, Tennessee, USA. Magnetic negative selection was used to enrich CD4+ T cells, after which naive cells were positively selected on CD45RA and the negative fraction became the memory subset. Blood was obtained by leukapheresis, after which PBMCs were separated by Ficoll-Histopaque density gradient centrifugation and cryopreserved in liquid nitrogen vapor phase. Analytical flow cytometry was used to check the purity and quantity of each magnetically sorted T cell population. Genomic DNA was isolated from every sorted fraction and measured by UV absorbance on a Nanodrop 2000c. The full study reports these points: Incomplete sequencing was indicated by rarefaction of sorted-subset datasets, despite the large sequencing depth. When a handful of donors were compared, the shared fraction of clonotypes was approximately 5% for naive CD4, approximately 3.3% for naive CD8, 2.3% for memory CD4, and about 0.36% for memory CD8. Because the study included only a small number of donors, the genetic and exposure-history diversity represented was limited. Pairwise subsampling indicated that sequencing depth was expected to affect the degree of clonotype sharing among donors. Sampling was restricted to blood, and TCR repertoires in tissues likely differ from the TCR repertoires found in blood. Naive subsets generally had larger estimated clonotype richness than memory subsets did. Clonotypes shared by all four sorted-subset donors showed higher generation probabilities than non-shared clonotypes.

The chain is encoded by TRBV29-1 joined to TRBJ1-2; the D gene is unclear. The sample consisted of memory CD4+ T cells sorted from blood. Reading the label with the study, this specimen's cell subset or site is: CD45RA-negative fraction. The clonotype comes from a man aged 18 to 35 in good health. The CDR3 is CSVLLVTAVYGYTF. The DNA sequence is as follows: TGCAGCGTCCTACTGGTAACCGCTGTCTATGGCTACACCTTC.